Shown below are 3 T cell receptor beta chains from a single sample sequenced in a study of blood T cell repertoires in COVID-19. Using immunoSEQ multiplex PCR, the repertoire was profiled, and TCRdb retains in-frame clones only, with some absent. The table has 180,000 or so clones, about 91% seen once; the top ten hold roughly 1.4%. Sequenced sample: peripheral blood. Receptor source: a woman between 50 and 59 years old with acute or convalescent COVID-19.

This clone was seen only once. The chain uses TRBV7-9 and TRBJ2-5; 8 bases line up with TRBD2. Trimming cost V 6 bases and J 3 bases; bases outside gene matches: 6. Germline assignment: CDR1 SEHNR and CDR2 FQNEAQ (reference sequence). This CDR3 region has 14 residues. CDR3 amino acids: CASSMRGAKETQYF. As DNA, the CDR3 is TGTGCCAGCAGTATGCGGGGGGCCAAAGAGACCCAGTACTTC.

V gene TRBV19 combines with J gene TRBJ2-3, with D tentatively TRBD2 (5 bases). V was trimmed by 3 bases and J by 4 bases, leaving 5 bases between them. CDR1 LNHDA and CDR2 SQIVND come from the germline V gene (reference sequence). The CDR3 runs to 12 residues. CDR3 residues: CASSMGADTQYF. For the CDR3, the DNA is TGTGCCAGTAGTATGGGAGCAGATACGCAGTATTTT.

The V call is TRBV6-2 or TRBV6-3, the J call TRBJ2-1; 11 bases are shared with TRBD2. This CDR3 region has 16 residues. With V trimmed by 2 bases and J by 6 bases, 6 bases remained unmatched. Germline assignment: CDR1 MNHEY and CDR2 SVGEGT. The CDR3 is CASSYGGTSGFNEQFF. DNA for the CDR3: TGTGCCAGCAGTTACGGAGGGACTAGCGGTTTCAATGAGCAGTTCTTC.